The clone carrying this T cell receptor (beta chain) has only a few counts. This record belongs to a study of early T cells in non-severe SARS-CoV-2 infection. TCRdb processed the 5' RACE reads anew with MiXCR; each CDR3 protein has one entry. This sample yields some 26,000 distinct CDR3 sequences, of which about 4% are seen a single time; roughly 4% belongs to the top ten. Trimming removed 2 bases from V and 5 bases from J, with 18 bases in between. Germline lookup yields CDR1 SGDLS and CDR2 YYNGEE. The CDR3 covers 16 residues. The chain recombines TRBV9 with TRBJ2-3; D unclear. The sequence came from an adult who was a healthcare worker with PCR-confirmed SARS-CoV-2 infection or an uninfected control (not recorded which). What was sequenced was whole blood. CDR3: CASSVTYGQYGDTQYF. As DNA, the CDR3 is TGTGCCAGCAGCGTTACGTACGGGCAATATGGAGATACGCAGTATTTT. Together with reference TRBV9 and TRBJ2-3, the CDR3 gives the full variable domain: DSGVTQTPKHLITATGQRVTLRCSPRSGDLSVYWYQQSLDQGLQFLIQYYNGEERAKGNILERFSAQQFPDLHSELNLSSLELGDSALYFCASSVTYGQYGDTQYFGPGTRLTVL.